These 18 T cell receptor beta chains share one sample of origin, sequenced in a study of blood T cell repertoires in COVID-19. This table comes from immunoSEQ multiplex PCR, and its TCRdb copy is limited to in-frame clones, with some not included. Here the sample spans some 75,000 clones, approximately 80% being singletons. Specimen: peripheral blood. The receptors come from a man in his fifties or sixties with COVID-19, enrolled during active disease.

This clone was counted a few times. The rearrangement links TRBV2 to TRBJ1-2, with 9 bases lining up with TRBD1. Germline CDR1 and CDR2: SNHLY and FYNNEI. The V gene end was trimmed by 5 bases and the J gene end by 12 bases; junction bases not matched to a gene: 7. The length of the CDR3 is 12 residues. Written as DNA, the CDR3 is TGTGCCAGCAGTCCGGGACAGGGACCCAACACCTTC. As protein: CASSPGQGPNTF. Variable domain in full (rest from reference TRBV2 and TRBJ1-2): EPEVTQTPSHQVTQMGQEVILRCVPISNHLYFYWYRQILGQKVEFLVSFYNNEISEKSEIFDDQFSVERPDGSNFTLKIRSTKLEDSAMYFCASSPGQGPNTFGSGTRLTVV.

The chain links TRBV5-4 to TRBJ2-1; 12 bases match TRBD2. This CDR3 comprises 13 residues. Trimming took 9 bases from V and 4 from J; bases not matched to a gene: 2. In germline, CDR1 is SGHNT, CDR2 YYREEE (reference sequence). The CDR3 region has the DNA TGTGCCACCCTAGCGGGAGGGTACAATGAGCAGTTCTTC. This translates into CATLAGGYNEQFF.

CDR3 sequence (DNA): TGTGCCACCAGTGCGGGGGGGGGTCCCTACGAGCAGTACTTC. Translation gives CATSAGGGPYEQYF. This chain connects TRBV24-1 to TRBJ2-7; TRBD2 matches at 8 bases. Germline assignment: CDR1 KGHDR and CDR2 SFDVKD. J was trimmed by 2 bases and V by 5 bases; bases with no gene match: 4. The CDR3 sequence is 14 residues long.

This clone was seen more than once but under ten times. The chain uses TRBV10-3 and TRBJ1-4; D remains ambiguous. CDR3 size: 16 residues. V lost 0 bases and J 3 bases, leaving 11 bases between the germline ends. CDR1 and CDR2 (germline): ENHRY, SYGVKD. The CDR3 protein is CAISESVGVPNEKLFF. Here the CDR3 DNA reads TGTGCCATCAGTGAGTCGGTCGGGGTACCTAATGAAAAACTGTTTTTT.

This sequence joins TRBV28 and TRBJ2-7, with TRBD2 matching over 10 bases. Germline trimming cut 3 bases from V and 6 bases from J; bases unmatched to any gene: 8. This CDR3 has 15 amino acids. Germline assignment: CDR1 MDHEN and CDR2 SYDVKM. The CDR3 here is CASSFPSGSLGEQYF. DNA of the CDR3: TGTGCCAGCAGTTTTCCTAGCGGGAGTCTGGGCGAGCAGTACTTC.

In nucleotides, the CDR3 is TGTGCCAGCTCCCGGTCTGCCTCCGGGGAGCTGTTTTTT. Protein sequence: CASSRSASGELFF. The V call is TRBV18, the J call TRBJ2-2; D uncertain. Trimming cost V 6 bases and J 6 bases, with 11 bases left between them. The CDR3 contains 13 residues. Germline lookup yields CDR1 KGHSH and CDR2 LQKENI.

The chain couples TRBV6-1 to TRBJ2-3; D ambiguous. V lost 3 bases to trimming and J lost 1 base, with 8 bases between them. CDR3 size: 14 residues. CDR1 is MNHNS, CDR2 SASEGT, per germline. DNA of the CDR3: TGTGCCAGCAGTGAGACTCGCCGCACAGATACGCAGTATTTT. Encoded protein: CASSETRRTDTQYF.

The rearrangement links TRBV9 to TRBJ2-5, with D possibly TRBD1 on 6 matching bases. V lost 3 bases and J 4 bases, leaving 10 bases between the germline ends. The germline V gene has CDR1 SGDLS and CDR2 YYNGEE. This CDR3 region has 13 residues. This CDR3 is CASSEQGGETQYF. DNA for the CDR3: TGTGCCAGCAGCGAACAGGGTGGAGAGACCCAGTACTTC.

The rearrangement joins TRBV4-3 to TRBJ1-2; D is possibly TRBD1 (5 bases). The CDR3 covers 15 residues. Germline V CDR1 and CDR2: LGHNA, YSLEER. Trimming cost V 2 bases and J 2 bases, with 12 bases left between them. The CDR3 nucleotides read TGCGCCAGCAGCCAATCGATGGGGCTGAACTATGGCTACACCTTC. Residues: CASSQSMGLNYGYTF.

The V gene is TRBV11-2, the J gene TRBJ1-1; 9 bases fit TRBD1. Germline loops: CDR1 SGHAT, CDR2 FQNNGV. The ends lost 5 bases at V and 4 bases at J; junction bases unmatched: 14. CDR3 length equals 17 residues. The CDR3 spells CASSAWPGQGSGTEAFF. CDR3 sequence (DNA): TGTGCCAGCAGCGCCTGGCCGGGACAGGGATCTGGCACTGAAGCTTTCTTT.

The rearrangement links TRBV7-9 to TRBJ2-7; 7 bases agree with TRBD1. The CDR3 runs 14 residues. With V trimmed by 3 bases and J by 5 bases, 7 bases remained unmatched. Germline V gene lookup returns CDR1 SEHNR and CDR2 FQNEAQ (reference sequence). The CDR3 spells CASSFPGQSHEQYF. The CDR3, as DNA: TGTGCCAGCAGCTTTCCGGGACAGTCCCACGAGCAGTACTTC.

The chain has TRBV6-2 or TRBV6-3 and TRBJ2-3, with D hard to call. The CDR3 loop spans 13 amino acids. V was shortened by 6 bases and J by 9 bases, with 16 bases between the two germline ends. Germline V gives CDR1 MNHEY, CDR2 SVGEGT. The CDR3 nucleotides read TGTGCCAGCAGCCCCTACAGTCCTCCCACGCAGTATTTT. This encodes CASSPYSPPTQYF.

The chain employs TRBV6-2 or TRBV6-3 and TRBJ2-5, with D perhaps matching TRBD2 (5 bases). Trimming pared 3 bases from V and 2 bases from J, leaving 13 bases between. Germline values: CDR1 MNHEY, CDR2 SVGEGT. The CDR3 runs to 15 residues. CDR3 in DNA: TGTGCCAGCAGTTATGGAGGCCTACTACAAGAGACCCAGTACTTC. Translation gives CASSYGGLLQETQYF.

The CDR3 here is CASSEATVNSPLHF. The CDR3 DNA reads as TGTGCCAGCAGTGAAGCAACGGTTAATTCACCCCTCCACTTT. The chain uses TRBV6-1 and TRBJ1-6; no reliable D call. This CDR3 has 14 amino acids. V gave up 0 bases and J gave up 6 bases, with 6 bases separating them. CDR1 and CDR2 (germline): MNHNS, SASEGT.

The chain couples TRBV14 to TRBJ2-1, with TRBD2 matching over 8 bases. The CDR3 is 15 residues long. Germline CDR1 is SGHDN and CDR2 is FVKESK. The trim removed 4 bases at V and 6 bases at J, leaving 8 bases unmatched. This CDR3 reads CASSRRTGGTNEQFF. The CDR3, as DNA: TGTGCCAGCAGCCGGAGAACGGGAGGGACCAATGAGCAGTTCTTC.

Note on this clone: Additional DNA sequences in this sample encode the identical CDR3. The J gene is TRBJ2-2, the V gene TRBV9; the D gene is possibly TRBD2 (6 bases). The CDR3 has 13 amino acids. Germline loops: CDR1 SGDLS, CDR2 YYNGEE. V was shortened by 0 bases and J by 6 bases, with 6 bases between the two germline ends. The CDR3 sequence is CASSVGGAGELFF. In DNA, the CDR3 is TGTGCCAGCAGCGTAGGCGGGGCCGGGGAGCTGTTTTTT.

V and J are TRBV28 and TRBJ2-7, with D possibly TRBD1 on 5 matching bases. Germline V CDR1 and CDR2: MDHEN, SYDVKM. Deletions cut 6 bases from V and 5 bases from J, with 14 bases between. The CDR3 totals 13 residues. CDR3 amino acids: CASRTGSYDEQYF. The CDR3 bases are TGTGCCAGCAGAACAGGAAGCTACGACGAGCAGTACTTC.

The chain couples TRBV2 to TRBJ2-2; D not resolved. Per the germline V gene, CDR1 is SNHLY and CDR2 is FYNNEI. The CDR3 spans 13 residues. Trimming took off 2 bases at V and 7 bases at J, with 8 bases between the two ends. The chain's CDR3 is CASSETRFGELFF. In nucleotides, the CDR3 is TGTGCCAGCAGTGAAACGCGGTTCGGGGAGCTGTTTTTT.